These 5 T cell receptor beta chains originate from one sample sequenced in a study of CD8 T cells in Susac syndrome (dated by TCRdb to about 2019). Library preparation used the immunoSEQ multiplex PCR assay. RNA was extracted using the RNeasy kit, and roughly 0.5 to 1 ug of the RNA was reverse transcribed with random hexamers. TCRdb reprocessed the public reads (quality trimming at Q25 with fastp, clone calling with MiXCR) and kept in-frame beta chains. Rows are combined by CDR3 protein, so each entry shows the most common genes and DNA. The sample table contains about 180,000 distinct CDR3 sequences; only one count was recorded for nearly 97% of them. The ten largest clonotypes hold 0.093% of the sample. The sequenced sample consisted of CD4+ T cells from PBMCs. These receptors all stem from a human donor with multiple sclerosis.

V usage is TRBV10-3 and J usage is TRBJ2-7; 8 bases line up with TRBD2. The CDR3 covers 13 residues. Looked up from germline, CDR1 is ENHRY and CDR2 is SYGVKD. V lost 7 bases to trimming and J lost 5 bases; unmatched junction nucleotides: 7. DNA for the CDR3: TGTGCCATCAAGCGGGGGCGCGAGGACGAGCAGTACTTC. It translates to CAIKRGREDEQYF.

The chain carries TRBV19 and TRBJ2-7; D is ambiguous. This CDR3 region has 13 residues. The germline V gene has CDR1 LNHDA and CDR2 SQIVND (reference sequence). Trimming took off 9 bases at V and 5 bases at J, with 17 bases between the two ends. This CDR3 reads CASQSLQSDEQYF. The CDR3 nucleotides are TGTGCCAGCCAGTCCCTCCAATCCGACGAGCAGTACTTC.

The chain carries TRBV2 and TRBJ2-5; D is possibly TRBD1 (5 bases). The V gene lost 5 bases and the J gene lost 2 bases, with 18 bases spanning the gap. CDR1 and CDR2 (germline): SNHLY, FYNNEI. This CDR3 comprises 16 residues. The CDR3 reads CASSPRVSGRQETQYF. The CDR3 DNA sequence: TGTGCCAGCAGTCCCAGGGTTTCTGGGCGGCAAGAGACCCAGTACTTC. The full variable domain, with the rest looked up from reference TRBV2 and TRBJ2-5, is EPEVTQTPSHQVTQMGQEVILRCVPISNHLYFYWYRQILGQKVEFLVSFYNNEISEKSEIFDDQFSVERPDGSNFTLKIRSTKLEDSAMYFCASSPRVSGRQETQYFGPGTRLLVL.

The chain recombines TRBV29-1 with TRBJ1-1; D is uncertain. Trimming stripped 6 bases from V and 4 bases from J, with 18 bases between. This CDR3 is built from 14 residues. From germline, CDR1 is SQVTM and CDR2 ANQGSEA. The DNA for the CDR3 is TGCAGCGTAAAACCCGCCGGAAGGCGCACTGAAGCTTTCTTT. This sequence encodes CSVKPAGRRTEAFF. The entire variable domain, with the rest obtained from reference TRBV29-1 and TRBJ1-1, is as follows: SAVISQKPSRDICQRGTSLTIQCQVDSQVTMMFWYRQQPGQSLTLIATANQGSEATYESGFVIDKFPISRPNLTFSTLTVSNMSPEDSSIYLCSVKPAGRRTEAFFGQGTRLTVV.

In this sample, this clonotype turned up once. The J gene is TRBJ1-6, the V gene TRBV7-2, with 7 bases lining up with TRBD1. Germline CDR1 SGHTA, CDR2 FQGNSA. This CDR3 has 15 residues. Unmatched junction bases numbered 19, after V lost 6 bases and J lost 17 bases. The CDR3 DNA reads as TGTGCCAGCAGTCGTACAGGGGCTATCCCCTCCGCGATCCACTTT. It yields the protein CASSRTGAIPSAIHF.